This T cell receptor (beta chain) was captured by sequencing in a study of Ad26.COV2.S vaccination and SARS-CoV-2 variants (dated by TCRdb to 2020 to 2022). General notes on the study: Donors in the vaccine arm were drawn from COV1001, a phase I-IIa trial of Ad26.COV2.S in healthy adults that was multicentre, randomized, double-blind and placebo-controlled. Ad26.COV2.S was given intramuscularly at 5x10^10 or 1x10^11 viral particles, as a single shot or as two shots 56 days apart. Sequencing of the TCRbeta repertoire served to evaluate the specificity and breadth of SARS-CoV-2-reactive T cell receptors following Ad26.COV2.S vaccination. A total of 32 samples were included in the TCR-sequenced set, comprising approximately 20 Ad26.COV2.S vaccine recipients, 5 placebo recipients and 8 SARS-CoV-2 convalescent individuals. Participants in the trial were split at random into five groups of five each, receiving low-dose or high-dose Ad26.COV2.S once or twice, or else placebo on both occasions. Investigators remained blinded to trial group allocation during experiments and outcome assessment.

Sample treatment or condition, as interpreted from the label and publication: around 19 received Ad26.COV2.S at low or high dose, single or two shots; 5 received placebo; per-sample allocation not given. Repertoires of vaccine and placebo recipients were sequenced from samples taken on day 63 after the first injection. Between 29 July and 7 August 2020, Cohort 1b enrolled around 24 adults aged 18-55 years at one site in Boston, USA. Ad26.COV2.S consisted of a replication-incompetent adenovirus type 26 vector by which a prefusion-stabilized SARS-CoV-2 spike protein from the original Wuhan strain was expressed. Notes on this clone: Its antigen is currently not known. Qualities for individual bases were not recorded, and no much larger clone is one base off.

The immunoSEQ Assay was the method used to sequence TCRbeta CDR3 regions. After extraction, genomic DNA underwent amplification by bias-controlled multiplex PCR, followed by high-throughput sequencing. As for the authors' bioinformatics: Collapsing and filtering of sequences were performed to quantify the absolute abundance of each unique TCRbeta CDR3 region. Usable DNA was measured by amplifying reference genes present in all nucleated cells, and TCRbeta template counts were normalized to that usable DNA to estimate T cell fraction. Repertoire TCRs were annotated as SARS-CoV-2-specific when V gene, CDR3 amino acid sequence and J gene were exactly matched to a known reactive TCR set. The reference SARS-CoV-2 TCR set came from MIRA and was filtered for enrichment in COVID-19-positive ImmuneCODE repertoires, removing public or cross-reactive TCRs. Using the MIRA antigens, annotated TCRs were further analysed by specific ORF or by position within an ORF. Breadth was defined as the number of annotated unique rearrangements divided by the total number of unique productive rearrangements, and depth was defined as the summed frequency of the annotated unique rearrangements. Two-sided Wilcoxon rank-sum tests were applied when comparing TCR breadth between groups. The source is immuneACCESS, and TCRdb retained only in-frame sequences with V and J called. Part of the clones is not carried over; for the studies checked, unresolved V genes explain less than half of this, and the remainder is unexplained. The V and J calls and clone size are taken from that table; D and trimming were inferred from the DNA. The sample includes roughly 510,000 clones, with approximately 90% observed a single time. 9.5% to 15% of the sample lies in the top ten.

Overall results and qualifications from the work: It was noted by the authors that total T cell responses may have been underestimated by the TCR breadth and depth analyses. Comparing responses between vaccine doses or regimens was not something the study was powered to do. Ad26.COV2.S recipients had higher spike-specific TCR breadth than placebo recipients (P = 0.0014). After vaccination, substantial breadth of spike-specific CD8+ and CD4+ T cell responses was reported. Non-spike TCR breadth was comparable between vaccine and placebo recipients, consistent with the vaccine containing only spike.

The cysteine opens and the phenylalanine closes a CDR3 of 20 amino acids. Only the CDR3 DNA is retained, 60 bases long and in frame from the first base. Reading the germline V gene (reference sequence) gives CDR1 MNHEY and CDR2 SMNVEV. Unmatched junction bases come to 16, with V trimmed by 4 bases and J by 3 bases. The chain couples TRBV27 to TRBJ2-6; 9 junctional bases match TRBD2. This receptor was identified in a person between 18 and 60 years old who received the Ad26.COV2.S COVID-19 vaccine or a placebo. Sequencing was performed on peripheral blood, taken in a trial of Ad26.COV2.S vaccine versus placebo. DNA sequence: TGTGCCAGCAGTTCCCAGACTAGCGGTGGGTTAGCACGTGGGGCCAACGTCCTGACTTTC. This yields the protein CASSSQTSGGLARGANVLTF.